This T cell receptor (beta chain) was retrieved from a study of blood T cell repertoires in COVID-19. Study in general: T cells, B-cell-depleted T cells, or PBMCs supplied cDNA or gDNA.

Sequenced by immunoSEQ multiplex PCR; TCRdb stores in-frame clones only, minus some. The sample contains 240,000 or so clones, around 86% of which appear only once. This TCR was recovered from a woman aged 55-75 years with active or convalescent COVID-19. Sequenced input: peripheral blood.

CDR3 region: CASSLAERPYNEQFF. DNA of the CDR3: TGTGCCAGCAGCTTAGCGGAGCGACCCTACAATGAGCAGTTCTTC. The chain is built from TRBV7-2 and TRBJ2-1, with D unclear. CDR1 is SGHTA and CDR2 is FQGNSA in the germline V gene. V lost 0 bases and J 2 bases, leaving 8 bases between the germline ends. This CDR3 contains 15 residues.